This T cell receptor (beta chain) was recorded in a study of cytomegalovirus exposure and HLA in healthy donors. 13 Jbeta primers and 60 Vbeta primers were used for the PCR. Sequencing used immunoSEQ multiplex PCR; TCRdb keeps in-frame clones, though not all of them. The sample has approximately 89,000 clones; roughly 80% are singletons. Study results and limitations: Several of the most significant clusters were apparently associated with common viral pathogens in a later analysis. There were reportedly fewer N-insertions in an Asian-associated ancestry cluster than the roughly 610-donor mean, in a later analysis.

Details on this clone: Its target is unknown.

The sample comprised PBMCs. The clonotype originates from a male donor in good health and CMV-seronegative.

The CDR3 bases are TGTGCCAGTAGAGGCCGACAGGAAGGCGGCTACACCTTC. Protein sequence: CASRGRQEGGYTF. The gene calls are TRBV19 and TRBJ1-2; TRBD1 is a possible D gene (6 bases). V was shortened by 6 bases and J by 8 bases, with 16 bases between the two germline ends. The CDR3 is made up of 13 amino acids. Looked up from germline, CDR1 is LNHDA and CDR2 is SQIVND (reference sequence).